One and the same sample provided the 18 T cell receptor beta chains below, sequenced in a study of early stage breast cancer tumors. Assay: immunoSEQ multiplex PCR; the TCRdb copy retains only in-frame clones and omits some. In the table there are about 72,000 clones, roughly three quarters of which are singletons. Sample: blood. Receptors originate from a person in their sixties with breast cancer.

V and J are TRBV7-2 and TRBJ2-7; D is unclear. This CDR3 contains 11 residues. V was cut by 8 bases and J by 7 bases, with 12 bases left in between. The germline V gene encodes CDR1 SGHTA and CDR2 FQGNSA. In nucleotides, the CDR3 is TGTGCCAGCCGCCTCTTTGGGGAGCAGTACTTC. It translates to CASRLFGEQYF.

The chain uses TRBV5-1 and TRBJ2-1, with 8 bases lining up with TRBD2. CDR1 is SGHRS and CDR2 is YFSETQ in the germline V gene. This CDR3 has 14 residues. The ends lost 5 bases at V and 3 bases at J; junction bases unmatched: 4. CDR3 in DNA: TGCGCCAGCAGGGCGGGGGGCGACTACAATGAGCAGTTCTTC. It translates to CASRAGGDYNEQFF.

The chain carries TRBV5-1 and TRBJ1-1; D gene uncertain. Germline-derived CDR1 and CDR2 are SGHRS and YFSETQ. V lost 0 bases, J lost 1 base, and 7 bases lay in between. CDR3 length: 14 amino acids. This chain's CDR3 is CASSLAAANTEAFF. CDR3 coding DNA: TGCGCCAGCAGCTTGGCTGCGGCGAACACTGAAGCTTTCTTT.

This clone was detected only once. This chain links TRBV5-4 with TRBJ2-7; no reliable D call. CDR3 length: 14 amino acids. Germline V gene data show CDR1 as SGHNT and CDR2 as YYREEE (reference sequence). The V end lost 0 bases, the J end lost 6 bases, and 13 bases lay between the germline ends. The CDR3 loop reads CASSLVSGSGEQYF. The CDR3 DNA reads TGTGCCAGCAGCTTGGTATCAGGATCGGGCGAGCAGTACTTC.

The CDR3 coding sequence is TGTGCCAGCAGCTTAGCTAACCAAGAGACCCAGTACTTC. Translation: CASSLANQETQYF. The rearrangement links TRBV7-8 to TRBJ2-5, with no clear D. The CDR3 consists of 13 residues. Between the trimmed V and J ends, which lost 0 bases and 0 bases, there was a span of 2 bases. The germline gives CDR1 SGHVS, CDR2 FQNEAQ.

The V gene is TRBV2, the J gene TRBJ2-7; D call uncertain. Looked up from germline, CDR1 is SNHLY and CDR2 is FYNNEI. Trimming left V 4 bases short and J 3 bases short, with 16 bases between. The CDR3 extends over 15 amino acids. CDR3 coding DNA: TGTGCCAGCAGTGCGGCCCAAACCTGGGGCTACGAGCAGTACTTC. Amino acids: CASSAAQTWGYEQYF.

This chain joins TRBV7-2 and TRBJ2-1; tentatively, D is TRBD2 (5 bases). CDR1 and CDR2 from the germline V gene are SGHTA and FQGNSA. The CDR3 loop spans 12 amino acids. The V and J ends lost 2 bases and 10 bases respectively, with 9 bases between them. CDR3 coding DNA: TGTGCCAGCAGCTTAACTAGTTGGGAGCAGTTCTTC. Protein product: CASSLTSWEQFF.

The genes are TRBV18 and TRBJ2-5; no reliable D call. Trimming took off 3 bases at V and 1 base at J, with 6 bases between the two ends. The CDR3 is 13 residues long. In germline, CDR1 is KGHSH, CDR2 LQKENI. CDR3: CASSPGSQETQYF. CDR3 DNA: TGTGCCAGCTCACCGGGATCCCAAGAGACCCAGTACTTC. Full variable domain (rest looked up from reference TRBV18 and TRBJ2-5): NAGVMQNPRHLVRRRGQEARLRCSPMKGHSHVYWYRQLPEEGLKFMVYLQKENIIDESGMPKERFSAEFPKEGPSILRIQQVVRGDSAAYFCASSPGSQETQYFGPGTRLLVL.

The V gene is TRBV15, the J gene TRBJ2-1; perhaps TRBD1 as D (5 bases). CDR3 size: 15 residues. CDR1 is LNHNV and CDR2 is YYDKDF in the germline V gene (reference sequence). The germline V and J ends were trimmed by 6 bases and 0 bases, with 12 bases remaining between them. The CDR3 DNA reads TGTGCCACCAGTAAAAGGGGAAGCTCCTACAATGAGCAGTTCTTC. It specifies CATSKRGSSYNEQFF. Looking up the rest from reference TRBV15 and TRBJ2-1 gives the full variable domain: DAMVIQNPRYQVTQFGKPVTLSCSQTLNHNVMYWYQQKSSQAPKLLFHYYDKDFNNEADTPDNFQSRRPNTSFCFLDIRSPGLGDTAMYLCATSKRGSSYNEQFFGPGTRLTVL.

The chain joins TRBV5-1 to TRBJ2-1; D ambiguous. This CDR3 contains 13 residues. Per the germline V gene, CDR1 is SGHRS and CDR2 is YFSETQ. Trimming took off 4 bases at V and 0 bases at J, with 5 bases between the two ends. CDR3 DNA sequence: TGCGCCAGCAGCGGGTCCTCCTACAATGAGCAGTTCTTC. Its translation: CASSGSSYNEQFF.

V is TRBV19 and J is TRBJ1-5; D gene ambiguous. CDR3 length equals 14 residues. Between the trimmed V and J ends, which lost 7 bases and 5 bases, there was a span of 15 bases. The germline V gene has CDR1 LNHDA and CDR2 SQIVND (reference sequence). CDR3 protein: CASTGEVDHQPQHF. The CDR3 DNA reads TGTGCCAGTACCGGAGAGGTGGACCATCAGCCCCAGCATTTT.

The chain has TRBV10-3 and TRBJ1-1; D is unresolved. This CDR3 comprises 12 residues. The ends were cut back, 4 bases at V and 0 bases at J, with 3 bases in the middle. Germline loops: CDR1 ENHRY, CDR2 SYGVKD. The CDR3 protein is CAISGLNTEAFF. CDR3 nucleotides: TGTGCCATCAGTGGATTGAACACTGAAGCTTTCTTT.

The J gene is TRBJ1-5, the V gene TRBV6-1; D remains ambiguous. This CDR3 has 14 amino acids. Looked up from germline, CDR1 is MNHNS and CDR2 is SASEGT. Between the trimmed V and J ends, which lost 8 bases and 4 bases, there was a span of 15 bases. The CDR3 DNA reads as TGTGCCAGCGTGGGGAGGGTGTCAAATCAGCCCCAGCATTTT. Protein: CASVGRVSNQPQHF.

This CDR3 is CASSQGSTLYYNEQFF. DNA for the CDR3: TGTGCCAGCAGCCAAGGCTCCACGCTTTACTACAATGAGCAGTTCTTC. The V gene is TRBV14, the J gene TRBJ2-1; D is undetermined. The V gene lost 1 base and the J gene lost 3 bases, with 13 bases spanning the gap. Germline V CDR1 and CDR2: SGHDN, FVKESK. This CDR3 contains 16 residues.

This sequence joins TRBV5-1 and TRBJ2-1; D gene uncertain. Trimming pared 4 bases from V and 6 bases from J, leaving 20 bases between. The CDR3 length is 16 residues. Looked up from germline, CDR1 is SGHRS and CDR2 is YFSETQ. The CDR3 reads CASSRSGTAQSNEQFF. For the CDR3, the DNA is TGCGCCAGCAGCAGGTCAGGAACCGCTCAATCCAATGAGCAGTTCTTC.

This clone appeared a single time. J is TRBJ2-1 and V is TRBV5-6; D not resolved. The V gene lost 0 bases and the J gene lost 0 bases, with 10 bases spanning the gap. The CDR3 length is 16 residues. Germline V gene lookup returns CDR1 SGHDT and CDR2 YYEEEE. CDR3 nucleotide sequence: TGTGCCAGCAGCTTGGCCGCTGCGAGCTCCTACAATGAGCAGTTCTTC. It is translated as CASSLAAASSYNEQFF. The whole variable domain, remainder taken from reference TRBV5-6 and TRBJ2-1, is DAGVTQSPTHLIKTRGQQVTLRCSPKSGHDTVSWYQQALGQGPQFIFQYYEEEERQRGNFPDRFSGHQFPNYSSELNVNALLLGDSALYLCASSLAAASSYNEQFFGPGTRLTVL.

The chain is built from TRBV6-6 and TRBJ1-5; no firm D call. The CDR3 consists of 14 residues. V was clipped by 7 bases and J by 6 bases, with 16 bases between them. The germline V gene has CDR1 MNHNY and CDR2 SVGAGI (reference sequence). The CDR3 coding sequence is TGTGCCAGCAAAGGGCAGCTGTGGGGTCAGCCCCAGCATTTT. Translated: CASKGQLWGQPQHF.

The chain links TRBV2 to TRBJ1-3; D unclear. CDR1 and CDR2 (germline): SNHLY, FYNNEI. V was clipped by 5 bases and J by 0 bases, with 11 bases between them. There are 15 residues in the CDR3. The CDR3: CASSRTVGSGNTIYF. For the CDR3, the DNA is TGTGCCAGCAGTCGGACGGTAGGCTCTGGAAACACCATATATTTT. Full variable domain (outside the CDR3, taken from reference TRBV2 and TRBJ1-3): EPEVTQTPSHQVTQMGQEVILRCVPISNHLYFYWYRQILGQKVEFLVSFYNNEISEKSEIFDDQFSVERPDGSNFTLKIRSTKLEDSAMYFCASSRTVGSGNTIYFGEGSWLTVV.